What follows describes a single T cell receptor (beta chain). Its antigen specificity is not known. In total, roughly 670 healthy bone marrow donors made up the cohort. All cohort members were sampled while nominally healthy, although unrecorded immune exposures were likely present. The donor tested CMV seropositive, placing the donor among the roughly 300 seropositive members of the cohort. Every donor gave a peripheral blood sample, and the peripheral blood mononuclear cells from that sample were used for TCR beta sequencing. Genomic DNA was extracted from the blood cell samples with the Qiagen DNeasy Blood Extraction Kit. This sample is part of a study of cytomegalovirus exposure and HLA in healthy donors (dated 2017 in TCRdb). About the full investigation: An earlier analysis of 550 to 700 of the donors reported roughly 270 Gb of sequence data and 117 million unique TCR beta sequences from some 180 million T cells. Approximately 330 gigabases of sequencing data and about 92 million unique TCR sequences made up an early release that covered about 640 HLA-typed donors. Of the roughly 400 genotyped donors, about 80% fell in the genetic ancestry cluster associated with self-reported Caucasian donors. The study was designed to test whether signatures of past pathogen exposure could be identified by cataloging public T cell receptors. The study profiled the T cell repertoires of fewer than 850 subjects by immunosequencing and related them to cytomegalovirus serostatus. A separate validation cohort of some 130 different subjects was used in addition to the approximately 670-subject first cohort. The study combined high-throughput TCR immunosequencing, statistical association of individual TCRs with disease status, and machine learning to predict cytomegalovirus infection status. A later analysis re-examined previously published TCR beta repertoires from 500 to 700 donors and added high-resolution HLA genotyping to investigate patterns of TCR occurrence. Rather than using new phenotypic data, the later analysis identified candidate immune exposures from TCR beta sequences and from how often those sequences occurred across donors. In an earlier analysis of roughly 600 of the donors, high-throughput TCR beta sequencing was used to judge whether each TCR beta V gene segment behaved as functional or pseudogenic. Donor age, sex, ethnicity and CMV serostatus were collected together with the repertoire data. A later genetic analysis used genome-wide SNP genotypes for 398 of the 666 donors, treating that subset as a discovery cohort. Every repertoire in the discovery cohort had been generated on one and the same sequencing platform. HLA typing included class I and class II loci at four-digit resolution. The number of typed donors differed by locus: roughly 629-640 for A, B, C, DRB1 and DQB1; 500 to 550 for DQA1; around 580 for DPA1; and about 450 for DPB1. Roughly 5 DR-DQ haplotypes were treated as single units for association and clustering because of strong linkage in the cohort. Among 350 to 400 genotyped donors of the cohort, an average of about 240,000 unique TCR beta nucleotide sequences were sequenced per donor, 15% to 20% of them non-productive. Paper-wide results and their limitations: A later analysis found that most CMV-associated TCR beta chains appeared HLA-restricted, with HLA associations seemingly driven largely by CMV exposure. In an earlier analysis of some 500 of the donors, most TCR beta V segments appeared in productive rearrangements about 87% or about 30% of the time, broadly matching IMGT annotations. HLA typing was unavailable for some donors at each locus, so association tests used only the typed subset. A later analysis reported that several top co-occurrence clusters appeared linked to parvovirus B19, influenza, CMV and Epstein-Barr virus. Assigning TCR associations to individual alleles was difficult when HLA alleles, especially DR and DQ, strongly co-occurred. The 87-base-pair reads could not distinguish some IMGT-functional V segments, including TRBV6-2 and TRBV6-3, so those segments were excluded. The only immune exposure information available for the cohort was CMV serostatus. Correlated functional status among segregating V segments might be attributable to linkage disequilibrium, but an unknown experimental factor could not be ruled out. In a later genetic analysis, a missense DCLRE1C variant was associated with V-gene and J-gene trimming of TCR beta chains, and the association was replicated in an independent cohort. This cohort had only TCR beta chains sequenced, and the lack of alpha or paired-chain data limited which features could be detected. According to a later genetic analysis, donors in an Asian-associated ancestry cluster had fewer N-insertions in productive TCRs than the roughly 660-donor mean. Cytomegalovirus status was reported to be diagnosed by the classifier with high specificity and sensitivity in both the original and validation cohorts. A further reported finding was that TCR beta sequences accurately predicted the HLA-A and HLA-B alleles for most subjects in the first cohort. According to the authors, the approach could potentially be generalized to other disease states and immunological phenotypes. A cluster of highly shared sequence variants was judged likely to represent a technical artifact of the sequencing pipeline. Because counts were too low, some 17 rarely observed V segments, including chromosome 9 orphons, were excluded from the earlier analysis of some 540 of the donors. The study listed approximately 150 TCR beta chains as associated with cytomegalovirus. Specific HLA alleles were associated with 15,000 to 20,000 TCR beta sequences at a false discovery rate of 0.05 in a later analysis. A later analysis found that TCR association rates varied across HLA loci, with DRB1 alleles showing the most associated TCRs and HLA-C alleles the fewest. In a later analysis, HLA-associated TCR beta chains were found to be more clonally expanded and to have lower generation probabilities than equally common non-associated chains. In vitro tests confirmed that a few of the cytomegalovirus-associated TCR beta chains recognize cytomegalovirus antigens. The presence/absence analyses assumed that sequencing depth was roughly uniform across donors, and that assumption may not be true. Across donors, most TCR sequences were observed very rarely, whereas some public TCRs were present in many individuals.

Via the germline V gene, CDR1 is SNHLY and CDR2 FYNNEI. V sheds 2 bases and J sheds 2 bases, leaving 4 bases between their ends. The CDR3 measures 13 amino acids from cysteine to phenylalanine. Only the CDR3 DNA is retained, 39 bases long and in frame from the first base. Receptors were amplified or captured by the immunoSEQ multiplex PCR assay. A mixture of 60 forward primers for TCR Vbeta segments and 13 reverse primers for TCR Jbeta segments was used in the multiplex PCR. The CDR3 region of rearranged TCR beta genes was amplified from genomic DNA with a multiplex PCR assay. The amplified TCR beta libraries were sequenced on the Illumina HiSeq System as 87-base-pair reads. On the authors' methods: Across the 666 repertoires, a later analysis counted around 80 million unique TCR beta chains, around 11 million of which were shared by at least two donors. A nearest-neighbor algorithm error-corrected the raw reads and collapsed the reads into unique sequences, merging closely related sequences to remove PCR and sequencing errors. CDR3 sequences were aligned to IMGT reference sequences to assign V, D and J gene segments. Each retained sequence needed at least a six-nucleotide match to both a V gene segment and a J gene segment. Rearrangements were called productive when the CDR3 lacked stop codons and stayed in frame with V and J; all others were non-productive. Following IMGT convention, CDR3 was defined as the stretch from the second conserved V-encoded cysteine to the conserved J-encoded phenylalanine. The earlier analysis of about 640 of the donors excluded any sequence lacking an unambiguous match to a single V gene segment. In an earlier analysis of some 590 of the donors, a V segment was called functional when productive rearrangements were above 56.7%, and segregating when the standard deviation between donors exceeded 5%. To diagnose cytomegalovirus status from the catalog of TCR beta chain sequences, a statistical classification framework was built. V and J gene assignment, in a later analysis, came from comparing TCR nucleotide sequences with IMGT/GENE-DB human TR gene sequences. Using the TCRdist pipeline, a later analysis assigned CDR3 sequences along with most-parsimonious VDJ recombination scenarios. A later analysis defined each TCR beta chain by its CDR3 amino acid sequence plus V-gene family, and excluded reads lacking a unique V-gene family. A later analysis removed 592 highly shared, low-generation-probability nucleotide sequences to deal with suspected cross-contamination and a sequencing artifact. A later analysis calculated a clonal expansion index for each public chain from normalized within-repertoire ranks of inferred template counts. In a later analysis, generation probabilities were computed with a VDJ recombination model fitted to out-of-frame rearrangements, and the resulting probabilities were checked against IGoR. In a later analysis, TCR-TCR, TCR-HLA and TCR-CMV co-occurrence was scored with hypergeometric tests, and a repertoire-size bias correction was applied to TCR pairs. To estimate false discovery rates, a later analysis permuted the HLA or CMV assignments 20 times. In a later analysis, co-occurring TCRs were grouped using DBSCAN, with TCRdist sequence similarity added in when clustering inside HLA-allele-positive subsets. Repertoires with fewer than 30,000 or more than 120,000 public chains were left out of co-occurrence clustering, as were four to six repertoires with anomalous nucleotide sharing. TCRdb limited this immuneACCESS table to in-frame rearrangements with V and J called. A share of clones is missing; checked studies link under half to unresolved V genes, and the rest is unexplained. D and trimming were read from the DNA, whereas the V and J calls and clone size are those reported in that table. In this sample's table one finds tens of thousands of clones. 15% of the sample rests with the top ten.

The sequence was obtained from a man aged 45-65 years in good health and CMV-seropositive. The specimen sequenced was PBMCs. The chain uses TRBV2 and TRBJ1-5, with no reliable assignment of the D segment. The nucleotide sequence reads TGTGCCAGCAGTGAATATCGCAATCAGCCCCAGCATTTT. This gives the protein CASSEYRNQPQHF.